This TCR beta chain is drawn from a study of tumor and adjacent non-tumor tissue in lung cancer. Overall study context: Approximately 4.2 million productive TCRbeta reads were obtained per sample on average. General study results and limits: Significantly higher TCR diversity was found in tumor than normal lung.

Three rounds of nested PCR, following a modified ARM-PCR protocol, produced the TCRbeta library. MiXCR, run by TCRdb on the multiplex PCR reads, gives a single entry per CDR3 protein. The sample contains 60,000 to 65,000 distinct CDR3 sequences, around 61% of which appear only once. This clonotype was counted many times. The antigen remains unidentified. V lost 3 bases to trimming and J lost 2 bases; unmatched junction nucleotides: 2. This CDR3 is built from 14 residues. This sample's RNA came from whole unsorted tissue. The normal lung tissue was taken more than 3 cm from the tumor edge. Newly diagnosed lung cancer patients had thoracic surgery in China, August–late 2014, without prior chemotherapy.

This sequence originates from a man aged 65 to 79 with non-small cell lung cancer. The specimen was distant non-tumor lung tissue. This chain joins TRBV12-3 or TRBV12-4 and TRBJ2-7; 9 bases map to TRBD1. CDR3 coding DNA: TGTGCCAGCAGTTTGGGGACAGGGCCCTACGAGCAGTACTTC. Translated: CASSLGTGPYEQYF.